This T cell receptor beta chain was recovered during a study of cytomegalovirus exposure and HLA in healthy donors. On the study more broadly: A subsequent analysis stated that the roughly 120 validation repertoires were run on the same platform as the 650 to 850 first-cohort repertoires. Whole-study results and caveats: Researchers reported that a few CMV-associated chains were confirmed in vitro as CMV antigen-specific. Reports indicated that the classifier achieved high specificity and sensitivity in diagnosing cytomegalovirus status. Researchers counted about 150 TCR beta chains as cytomegalovirus-associated.

The table lists this clone with a count of one. Antigen specificity is unknown. Assay: immunoSEQ multiplex PCR; the TCRdb copy retains only in-frame clones and omits some. The repertoire holds under 150,000 clones, roughly 88% seen once, with over 6% in the top ten. V gave up 4 bases and J gave up 1 base; unmatched junction bases: 13. CDR1 is MNHNS, CDR2 SASEGT, per germline. This CDR3 has 19 amino acids. This sequence joins TRBV6-1 and TRBJ2-3; 11 nucleotides agree with TRBD2. This receptor was identified in a woman aged 18 to 35 in good health and CMV-seropositive. Sequenced sample: PBMCs. In nucleotides, the CDR3 is TGTGCCAGCAGTGGGTCCCACATTAGCGGGGGGGCCGGCACAGATACGCAGTATTTT. Encoded protein: CASSGSHISGGAGTDTQYF.